The 19 T cell receptor beta chains below all came from one sample that was sequenced in a study of beta chain features in type 1 diabetes. The isolated RNA, all of it, was reverse transcribed, so expressed TCRB transcripts were what got sequenced. Libraries were prepared by immunoSEQ multiplex PCR; TCRdb keeps only in-frame clonotypes and omits some of them. The profile shows about 130,000 clones, about 10% of them singletons. The sequenced sample was central memory CD4+ T cells from blood. The receptors were sampled from a man aged 18 to 30 in good health.

This clone was seen more than once but under ten times. V and J are TRBV15 and TRBJ1-5, with TRBD1 matching 7 bases. Germline CDR1 and CDR2: LNHNV and YYDKDF (reference sequence). The length of the CDR3 is 15 residues. V was pared by 8 bases and J by 0 bases, with 7 bases of the junction left unmatched. The CDR3 region is CATGRQGHSNQPQHF. The CDR3 DNA follows: TGTGCCACCGGTCGACAGGGACATAGCAATCAGCCCCAGCATTTT.

This clone has just a few counts. The V and J genes are TRBV27 and TRBJ2-7; D uncertain. The germline CDR1 and CDR2 sequences are MNHEY and SMNVEV (reference sequence). The germline V and J ends were trimmed by 5 bases and 3 bases, with 11 bases remaining between them. The CDR3 has 13 residues. CDR3 DNA: TGTGCCAGCAGTGCCGGAAACAGCTACGAGCAGTACTTC. Protein product: CASSAGNSYEQYF.

This clone has just a few counts. The chain combines TRBV4-2 with TRBJ2-7; maybe TRBD1 (6 bases). Trimming left V 0 bases short and J 4 bases short, with 16 bases between. Germline-derived CDR1 and CDR2 are LGHNA and YNFKEQ. This CDR3 has 16 amino acids. This CDR3 is CASSQDLLERGYEQYF. CDR3 bases: TGTGCCAGCAGCCAAGATCTCCTAGAAAGGGGGTACGAGCAGTACTTC.

The chain uses TRBV6-5 and TRBJ1-2; D may be TRBD1 (6 bases). The germline V and J ends were trimmed by 7 bases and 5 bases, with 14 bases remaining between them. The CDR3 has 13 amino acids. The germline V gene encodes CDR1 MNHEY and CDR2 SVGAGI. As DNA, the CDR3 is TGTGCCAGCACCGACAGGATTTTTTATGGCTACACCTTC. Amino acid sequence: CASTDRIFYGYTF.

The chain joins TRBV5-4 to TRBJ2-7; 12 nucleotides line up with TRBD2. The J segment lost 3 bases and the V segment lost 4 bases, leaving 2 bases of the junction unmatched. Germline loops: CDR1 SGHNT, CDR2 YYREEE (reference sequence). The CDR3 is 14 residues long. The CDR3 DNA sequence: TGTGCCAGCAGCCGACTAGCGGGGGACTACGAGCAGTACTTC. Amino acid sequence: CASSRLAGDYEQYF. Looking up the rest from reference TRBV5-4 and TRBJ2-7 gives the full variable domain: ETGVTQSPTHLIKTRGQQVTLRCSSQSGHNTVSWYQQALGQGPQFIFQYYREEENGRGNFPPRFSGLQFPNYSSELNVNALELDDSALYLCASSRLAGDYEQYFGPGTRLTVT.

This clone was detected a few times. This chain joins TRBV9 and TRBJ2-5, with D maybe TRBD1 (6 bases). The end of the DNA aligns better with TRBJ2-7, so the J call may be wrong. Germline V gene data show CDR1 as SGDLS and CDR2 as YYNGEE. This CDR3 comprises 17 residues. The CDR3 nucleotides read TGTGCCAGCAGCGTATCAAGCACCGGGACAACACCCTACGAGCAGTACTTC. Its translation is CASSVSSTGTTPYEQYF.

This clone has more than one count but fewer than ten. The V gene is TRBV5-1, the J gene TRBJ2-7; 10 bases fit TRBD1. The V and J ends lost 3 bases and 6 bases, in that order; junction bases with no gene match: 6. CDR1 is SGHRS, CDR2 YFSETQ, per germline. This CDR3 region has 14 residues. The CDR3 DNA reads TGCGCCAGCAGCTCGGACGACAGGGGGCTCGAGCAGTACTTC. Residues: CASSSDDRGLEQYF.

This clone has only a few counts. The chain carries TRBV11-2 and TRBJ1-1; D is undetermined. The CDR3 consists of 14 residues. V was pared by 5 bases and J by 7 bases, with 17 bases between. Per the germline V gene, CDR1 is SGHAT and CDR2 is FQNNGV. CDR3: CASSPTTSLGEAFF. The CDR3 coding sequence is TGTGCCAGCAGCCCCACTACTTCCCTGGGTGAAGCTTTCTTT. The full variable domain, its missing parts supplied by reference TRBV11-2 and TRBJ1-1, is EAGVAQSPRYKIIEKRQSVAFWCNPISGHATLYWYQQILGQGPKLLIQFQNNGVVDDSQLPKDRFSAERLKGVDSTLKIQPAKLEDSAVYLCASSPTTSLGEAFFGQGTRLTVV.

In its sample, this clone was seen a few times. The chain links TRBV5-5 to TRBJ2-5, with TRBD2 as a possible D gene (6 bases). Trimming shortened V by 5 bases and J by 4 bases, and 21 bases separated the two germline ends. This CDR3 is built from 16 residues. Germline CDR1 SGHKS, CDR2 YYEKEE (reference sequence). The CDR3 DNA sequence: TGTGCCAGCAGACCGTCTGGTATGCGGGGAAGAGAGACCCAGTACTTC. Translated, it gives CASRPSGMRGRETQYF.

This clone was observed a few times. The chain has TRBV5-1 and TRBJ1-1; weak D call: TRBD1 (5 bases). Trimming removed 4 bases from V and 6 bases from J, with 13 bases in between. Germline-derived CDR1 and CDR2 are SGHRS and YFSETQ. The CDR3 has 13 residues. The CDR3 loop reads CASSTGTMPEAFF. The CDR3, as DNA: TGCGCCAGCAGCACCGGGACTATGCCTGAAGCTTTCTTT.

V is TRBV5-6 and J is TRBJ1-6, with TRBD1 as a possible D gene (5 bases). Trimming pared 3 bases from V and 7 bases from J, leaving 11 bases between. Germline CDR1 reads SGHDT; CDR2 reads YYEEEE. This CDR3 region has 14 residues. The CDR3 DNA follows: TGTGCCAGCAGCTCCGGACAAATAAATTCACCCCTCCACTTT. Encoded protein: CASSSGQINSPLHF. Drawing the rest from reference TRBV5-6 and TRBJ1-6, the complete variable domain is DAGVTQSPTHLIKTRGQQVTLRCSPKSGHDTVSWYQQALGQGPQFIFQYYEEEERQRGNFPDRFSGHQFPNYSSELNVNALLLGDSALYLCASSSGQINSPLHFGNGTRLTVT.

This clone has a handful of counts. The CDR3 loop reads CASSLRGTVEKLFF. The CDR3 DNA reads TGTGCCAGCAGCCTCCGGGGGACGGTAGAAAAACTGTTTTTT. The chain carries TRBV2 and TRBJ1-4; weak D call: TRBD1 (5 bases). V was cut by 6 bases and J by 8 bases, with 16 bases left in between. Germline CDR1 and CDR2: SNHLY and FYNNEI. This CDR3 is 14 amino acids long.

This clone turned up a few times. The CDR3 DNA reads TGTGCCAGCAGTCCGAGCTGGCAGGTTAATAATGAAAAACTGTTTTTT. Its protein is CASSPSWQVNNEKLFF. The chain links TRBV27 to TRBJ1-4; unclear D gene. Looked up from germline, CDR1 is MNHEY and CDR2 is SMNVEV (reference sequence). The ends were cut back, 5 bases at V and 4 bases at J, with 17 bases in the middle. This CDR3 has 16 amino acids.

The chain carries TRBV14 and TRBJ2-3; TRBD2 aligns across 11 bases. The CDR3 has 18 residues. V lost 1 base to trimming and J lost 0 bases; unmatched junction nucleotides: 6. CDR1 is SGHDN and CDR2 is FVKESK in the germline V gene. CDR3 DNA: TGTGCCAGCAGCCAAGCGCTAGCGGGGGGTTGGAGCACAGATACGCAGTATTTT. This sequence encodes CASSQALAGGWSTDTQYF.

The CDR3 protein is CASSSSGLSSYEQYF. The CDR3 DNA is TGTGCCAGCAGCTCTTCGGGACTCAGCTCCTACGAGCAGTACTTC. This chain links TRBV11-3 with TRBJ2-7, with D possibly matching TRBD2 (6 bases). Trimming stripped 4 bases from V and 0 bases from J, with 13 bases between. CDR1 is SGHNT and CDR2 is YENEEA in the germline V gene. The CDR3 contains 15 residues.

This clone was detected only a few times. The chain joins TRBV4-3 to TRBJ1-2, with 10 bases that match TRBD1. The J segment lost 5 bases and the V segment lost 0 bases, leaving 9 bases of the junction unmatched. CDR1 is LGHNA, CDR2 YSLEER, per germline. This CDR3 has 17 amino acids. Written as DNA, the CDR3 is TGCGCCAGCAGCCAAGAAACCGGGACAGGGGATTTGTATGGCTACACCTTC. Residues: CASSQETGTGDLYGYTF.

V gene TRBV18 combines with J gene TRBJ1-5; 7 nucleotides line up with TRBD1. The CDR3 is 15 residues long. Trimming at V came to 6 bases and at J to 2 bases, leaving 7 bases not matched to a gene. In germline, CDR1 is KGHSH, CDR2 LQKENI. The CDR3 loop is CASSRGTDGNQPQHF. DNA of the CDR3: TGTGCCAGCTCCAGGGGGACCGACGGCAATCAGCCCCAGCATTTT.

This clone was observed many times. The gene calls are TRBV25-1 and TRBJ1-4; TRBD1 matches at 10 bases. The germline gives CDR1 MGHDK, CDR2 SYGVNS. With 9 bases clipped from V and 8 bases from J, the junction kept 6 bases outside the gene matches. This CDR3 has 13 residues. The CDR3 region is CARGQGPEEKLFF. The CDR3 region has the DNA TGTGCCAGGGGACAGGGGCCCGAGGAAAAACTGTTTTTT.

This clone was seen a few times. The chain combines TRBV7-3 with TRBJ1-2; possible D gene TRBD1, 6 bases. The CDR3 runs to 14 residues. V was shortened by 6 bases and J by 4 bases, with 15 bases between the two germline ends. CDR1 and CDR2 (germline): SGHTA, FQGTGA. The CDR3 sequence: CASSLGQLGYGYTF. The CDR3 DNA is TGTGCCAGCAGTCTAGGACAGCTAGGCTATGGCTACACCTTC. Variable domain in full (rest from reference TRBV7-3 and TRBJ1-2): GAGVSQTPSNKVTEKGKYVELRCDPISGHTALYWYRQSLGQGPEFLIYFQGTGAADDSGLPNDRFFAVRPEGSVSTLKIQRTERGDSAVYLCASSLGQLGYGYTFGSGTRLTVV.